Sequencing of this T cell receptor (beta chain) was carried out in a study of a mutant IDH1 vaccine in newly diagnosed glioma. Study background: Administration of eight vaccinations to patients took place in weeks 1, 3, 5, 7, 11, 15, 19, 23. Onset of vaccination occurred 4-6 weeks following radiotherapy alone, or with temozolomide cycles. Study-level results: More than 80% of patients showed vaccine-induced immune responses across multiple MHC alleles.

Time point here: week 11, during vaccination. The study gave 300 ug of mutant IDH1 20-mer peptide per vaccine dose, with topical imiquimod. Those who donated had recent WHO grade 3 or 4 IDH1-mutant, ATRX-lost astrocytomas. As regards this clone: Its antigen is undetermined.

Clones were read by immunoSEQ multiplex PCR, and TCRdb kept only the in-frame ones, dropping some. The sample records fewer than 150,000 clones, about 90% being singletons. The CDR3 consists of 14 residues. CDR1 is MDHEN and CDR2 is SYDVKM in the germline V gene. V lost 8 bases and J 0 bases, leaving 11 bases between the germline ends. This TCR was sampled from a woman aged 50 to 60 with glioma. The sample was PBMCs, taken from a glioma patient whose treatment included an IDH1 peptide vaccine. V gene TRBV28 combines with J gene TRBJ2-1; D is ambiguous. The DNA of the CDR3 is TGTGCCAGCGGACCGGGTAGCTCCTACAATGAGCAGTTCTTC. It encodes CASGPGSSYNEQFF.